Each of the 8 T cell receptor beta chains below was sequenced from the same sample in a study of blood T cell repertoires in COVID-19. Assay: immunoSEQ multiplex PCR; the TCRdb copy retains only in-frame clones and omits some. The data hold 120,000 or so clones, with 70% to 90% observed a single time. Sequences were obtained from peripheral blood. The receptors come from a human donor in a cohort sampled during active COVID-19.

This clone was found once. The V and J genes are TRBV7-6 and TRBJ2-1, with D perhaps TRBD1 (5 bases). Trimming removed 5 bases at V and 4 bases at J, with 18 bases between. The CDR3 covers 16 residues. From germline, CDR1 is SGHVS and CDR2 FNYEAQ. The CDR3: CASSDVGALRYNEQFF. DNA for the CDR3: TGTGCCAGCAGCGACGTAGGGGCTCTCCGTTACAATGAGCAGTTCTTC.

This chain connects TRBV5-1 to TRBJ2-7; 9 bases fit TRBD1. With V trimmed by 2 bases and J by 4 bases, 7 bases remained unmatched. The CDR3 consists of 15 residues. Germline loops: CDR1 SGHRS, CDR2 YFSETQ. CDR3 sequence (DNA): TGCGCCAGCAGCTTATTACAGGGGGCGGAATACGAGCAGTACTTC. Protein: CASSLLQGAEYEQYF.

The chain carries TRBV6-2 or TRBV6-3 and TRBJ2-3, with TRBD2 identical over 7 bases. Trimming took 3 bases from V and 5 from J; bases not matched to a gene: 8. The CDR3 covers 15 residues. Germline lookup yields CDR1 MNHEY and CDR2 SVGEGT. This chain's CDR3 is CASSYSAGEGDTQYF. CDR3 nucleotides: TGTGCCAGCAGTTATAGTGCGGGAGAAGGAGATACGCAGTATTTT.

The J gene is TRBJ1-5, the V gene TRBV12-3 or TRBV12-4, with 7 bases aligning to TRBD1. The length of the CDR3 is 13 residues. V trimming: 6 bases; J trimming: 4 bases; junction bases outside the gene matches: 3. The CDR3 nucleotides read TGTGCCAGCAGCTACAGGGGAAATCAGCCCCAGCATTTT. This gives the protein CASSYRGNQPQHF.

The V gene is TRBV5-5, the J gene TRBJ1-1; weak D call: TRBD1 (6 bases). V dropped 0 bases and J dropped 0 bases, with 12 bases sitting between them. The CDR3 runs to 16 residues. Germline V gene data show CDR1 as SGHKS and CDR2 as YYEKEE (reference sequence). The CDR3 region is CASSLGGRGMNTEAFF. In DNA, the CDR3 is TGTGCCAGCAGCTTGGGAGGCAGGGGAATGAACACTGAAGCTTTCTTT.

This clone has a handful of counts. The chain recombines TRBV5-4 with TRBJ2-5, with 14 bases lining up with TRBD2. Germline CDR1 reads SGHNT; CDR2 reads YYREEE (reference sequence). The CDR3 totals 15 residues. Trimming at V came to 4 bases and at J to 5 bases, leaving 4 bases not matched to a gene. The chain's CDR3 is CASSGGLAGGETQYF. The CDR3 DNA sequence: TGTGCCAGCAGCGGCGGACTAGCGGGAGGTGAGACCCAGTACTTC.

The V gene is TRBV5-8, the J gene TRBJ2-1, with 11 nucleotides matching TRBD2. The germline CDR1 and CDR2 sequences are SGHTS and YDEGEE. Trimming removed 4 bases from V and 7 bases from J; junction bases left unmatched: 13. The CDR3 totals 17 residues. CDR3 DNA: TGTGCCAGCAGCCCGGTTTATTGGACTAGCGGGTCTAATGAGCAGTTCTTC. This sequence encodes CASSPVYWTSGSNEQFF.

The table lists this clone with a count of one. At the DNA level, this CDR3 is encoded by other sequences in the same sample as well. The chain has TRBV6-5 and TRBJ1-1; D is possibly TRBD1 (5 bases). The CDR3 totals 12 residues. Germline V gene sequence: CDR1 MNHEY, CDR2 SVGAGI. V shed 0 bases and J shed 7 bases, with 6 bases lying between them. CDR3: CASSYSGGEAFF. The CDR3, as DNA: TGTGCCAGCAGTTACTCGGGGGGTGAAGCTTTCTTT.